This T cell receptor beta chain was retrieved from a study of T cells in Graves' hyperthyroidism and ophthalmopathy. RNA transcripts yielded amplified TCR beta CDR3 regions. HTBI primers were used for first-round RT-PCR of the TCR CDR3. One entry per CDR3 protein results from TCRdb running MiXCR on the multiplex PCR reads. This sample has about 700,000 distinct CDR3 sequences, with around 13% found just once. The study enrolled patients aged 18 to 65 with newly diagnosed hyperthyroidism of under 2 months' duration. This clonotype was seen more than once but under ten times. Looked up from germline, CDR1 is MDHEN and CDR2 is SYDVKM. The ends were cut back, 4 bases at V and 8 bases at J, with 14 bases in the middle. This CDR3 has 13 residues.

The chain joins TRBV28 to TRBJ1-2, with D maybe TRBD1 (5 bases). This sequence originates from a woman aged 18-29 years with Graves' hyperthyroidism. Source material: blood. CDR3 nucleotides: TGTGCCAGCAGTTCGCCCCCTAAGGGGGGCTACACCTTC. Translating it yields CASSSPPKGGYTF.